This T cell receptor (beta chain) was recovered during a study of blood T cell repertoires in COVID-19. The overall study: Acute and convalescent COVID-19 samples came from the United States, Italy and Spain. Sources were T cells, B-cell-depleted T cells, or PBMCs; the material itself was cDNA or gDNA.

V was trimmed by 5 bases and J by 0 bases, leaving 14 bases between them. Germline CDR1 SGHAT, CDR2 FQNNGV. CDR3 length: 15 residues. As originally analysed: Estimates of nucleated cell counts were drawn from the amplification of reference gene primers. Sequencing used immunoSEQ multiplex PCR; TCRdb keeps in-frame clones, though not all of them. That table supplies the V and J calls and clone size; D and trimming were determined from the DNA. The repertoire holds more than 85,000 clones, under 85% seen once, with roughly an eighth in the top ten. The rearrangement links TRBV11-2 to TRBJ2-7; TRBD2 is a possible D gene (6 bases). This receptor was obtained from a human donor in a cohort sampled during active COVID-19. Sequencing was carried out using peripheral blood. The CDR3 sequence is CASSHDQDYSYEQYF. In DNA, the CDR3 is TGTGCCAGCAGCCATGACCAGGACTACTCCTACGAGCAGTACTTC.